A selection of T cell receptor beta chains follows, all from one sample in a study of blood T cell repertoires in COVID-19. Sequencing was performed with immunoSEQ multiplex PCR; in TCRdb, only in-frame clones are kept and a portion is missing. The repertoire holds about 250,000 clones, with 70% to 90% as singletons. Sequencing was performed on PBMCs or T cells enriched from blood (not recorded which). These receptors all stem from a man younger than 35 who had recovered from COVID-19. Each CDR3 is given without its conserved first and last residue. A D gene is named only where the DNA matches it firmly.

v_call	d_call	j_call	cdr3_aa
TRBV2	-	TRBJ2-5	ASTGVGGRLGETQY
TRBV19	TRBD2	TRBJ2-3	ASSPRTSGSGDTQY
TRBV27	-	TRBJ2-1	ASSLNLGDSTYNEQF
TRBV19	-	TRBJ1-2	ASSIGGGNGYT
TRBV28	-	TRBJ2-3	ASSSYVREIGTDTQY
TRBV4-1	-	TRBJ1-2	ASSQEGGGYT
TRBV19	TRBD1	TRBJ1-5	ASSITGVNQPQH
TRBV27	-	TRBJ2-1	ASSLSGSSYNEQF
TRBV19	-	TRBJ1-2	ASNSAGVNGYT
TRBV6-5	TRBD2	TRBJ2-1	ASSYSGSGTGNEQF
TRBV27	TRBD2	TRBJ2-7	ASTLTSGRREQY
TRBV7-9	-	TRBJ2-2	ASSLVAVNTGELF
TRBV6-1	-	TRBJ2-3	ASSEARGSTDTQY
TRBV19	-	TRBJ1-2	ASSIEFAAGGYT
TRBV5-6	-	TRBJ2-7	ASSLARDYEQY
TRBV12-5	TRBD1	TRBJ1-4	ASGLDTQGATNEKLF
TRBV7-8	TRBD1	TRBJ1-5	ASSPRTGGPNQPQH
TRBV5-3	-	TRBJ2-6	ARSEQISGANVLT
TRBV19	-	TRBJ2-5	ASSISGVQETQY
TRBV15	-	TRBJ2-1	ATSAGASYNEQF
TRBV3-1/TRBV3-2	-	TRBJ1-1	ASSQDRNTEAF
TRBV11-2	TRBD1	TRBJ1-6	ASSPGQVLNSPLH
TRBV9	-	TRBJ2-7	ASSLSGREQY
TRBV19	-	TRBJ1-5	ASSIGPESQPQH
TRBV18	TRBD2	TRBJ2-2	ASSPGLAGAATGELF
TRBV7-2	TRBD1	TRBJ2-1	ASSQDRSEQF
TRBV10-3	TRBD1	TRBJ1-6	AISESGDRNSPLH
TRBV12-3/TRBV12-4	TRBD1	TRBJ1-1	ASRTGADTEAF
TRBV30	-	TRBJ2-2	AWSILGAPGELF
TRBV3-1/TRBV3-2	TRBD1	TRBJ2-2	ASSPTGGRGTGELF
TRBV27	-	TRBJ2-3	ASSRGGTTDTQY
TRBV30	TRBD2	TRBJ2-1	AHEREGYNEQF
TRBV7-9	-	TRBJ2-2	ASSPPRGANTGELF
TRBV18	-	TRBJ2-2	ASSPGEENTGELF
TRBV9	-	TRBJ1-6	ASSVGQANSPLH
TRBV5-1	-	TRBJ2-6	ASSLVGLNSGANVLT
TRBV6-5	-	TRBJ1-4	ASSYGVPNEKLF
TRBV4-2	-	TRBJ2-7	ASSQVSVGEQY
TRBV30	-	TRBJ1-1	AWSVRVGITEAF
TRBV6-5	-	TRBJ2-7	ASSYPLNSGEQY
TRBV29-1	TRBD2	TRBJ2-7	SVKREGRSYEQY
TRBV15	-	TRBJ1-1	ATSHRAGTEAF
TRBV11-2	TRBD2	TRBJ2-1	ASSLGWGSGHYNEQF
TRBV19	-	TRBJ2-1	ASSLSVSYNEQF
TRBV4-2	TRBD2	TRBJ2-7	ASSQDPLAGGNNPYEQY
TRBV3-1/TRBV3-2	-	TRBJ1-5	ASSQAGEGNQPQH
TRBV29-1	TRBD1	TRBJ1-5	SVGTVLGNQPQH
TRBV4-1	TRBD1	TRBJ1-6	ASGNLQGVGTLH
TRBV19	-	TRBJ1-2	ASSSGNYGYT
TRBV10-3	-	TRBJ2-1	AIQGKFNEQF
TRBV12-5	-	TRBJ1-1	ASGSDISKAF